One and the same sample provided the 15 T cell receptor beta chains below, sequenced in a study of cytomegalovirus exposure and HLA in healthy donors. Vbeta (60) and Jbeta (13) primers were used in the PCR. This table comes from immunoSEQ multiplex PCR, and its TCRdb copy is limited to in-frame clones, with some not included. Of fewer than 250,000 clones listed, about 87% are singletons. The sequenced material came from PBMCs. The receptors were sampled from a young man in good health and CMV-seronegative.

This chain links TRBV12-5 with TRBJ1-1, with 7 bases matching TRBD1. The CDR3 covers 17 residues. Per the germline V gene, CDR1 is LGHNT and CDR2 is FRNRAP. Trimming removed 2 bases from V and 5 bases from J; junction bases left unmatched: 14. DNA of the CDR3: TGTGCTAGTGGTTTGTTATCTACAGGGGAAAGGGCAACTGAAGCTTTCTTT. Protein sequence: CASGLLSTGERATEAFF. Complete variable domain (other parts from reference TRBV12-5 and TRBJ1-1): DARVTQTPRHKVTEMGQEVTMRCQPILGHNTVFWYRQTMMQGLELLAYFRNRAPLDDSGMPKDRFSAEMPDATLATLKIQPSEPRDSAVYFCASGLLSTGERATEAFFGQGTRLTVV.

The chain is built from TRBV5-1 and TRBJ2-1; the match to TRBD2 covers 14 bases. CDR3 size: 18 residues. Germline CDR1 and CDR2: SGHRS and YFSETQ. Trimming at V came to 4 bases and at J to 7 bases, leaving 13 bases not matched to a gene. CDR3 region: CASSRLAGGQIIINEQFF. CDR3 DNA sequence: TGCGCCAGCAGCCGACTAGCGGGGGGGCAAATAATTATTAATGAGCAGTTCTTC.

This clone showed up just a few times. The V gene is TRBV28, the J gene TRBJ2-4, with D tentatively TRBD2 (6 bases). This CDR3 contains 17 residues. V lost 1 base, J lost 0 bases, and 13 bases lay in between. The germline V gene encodes CDR1 MDHEN and CDR2 SYDVKM. CDR3 loop: CASSLSSGFLAKNIQYF. CDR3 nucleotides: TGTGCCAGCAGTTTATCCAGCGGGTTCCTAGCCAAAAACATTCAGTACTTC.

Concerning this clone: Relative to the germline gene, one junction end is altered; a read error may explain this. The V gene is TRBV27, the J gene TRBJ1-2; TRBD1 agrees at 10 bases. The CDR3 length is 16 residues. Per the germline V gene, CDR1 is MNHEY and CDR2 is SMNVEV (reference sequence). Here the CDR3 reads CASSLGGTGDPFGYAF. The CDR3 region has the DNA TGTGCCAGCAGTTTAGGAGGGACAGGGGACCCTTTTGGCTACGCCTTC.

The chain joins TRBV5-6 to TRBJ1-1; D is unclear. This CDR3 region has 16 residues. The germline V gene encodes CDR1 SGHDT and CDR2 YYEEEE. V lost 3 bases and J lost 1, with 16 bases in between. The CDR3 region has the DNA TGTGCCAGCAGCTCGGAGGGTCTCCTTTGGAACACTGAAGCTTTCTTT. Encoded protein: CASSSEGLLWNTEAFF.

This chain links TRBV2 with TRBJ2-7; 7 nucleotides line up with TRBD1. V shed 1 base, J shed 3 bases, and the junction held 6 bases outside the gene matches. This CDR3 comprises 15 residues. Germline values: CDR1 SNHLY, CDR2 FYNNEI. CDR3 region: CASSEGTGAVYEQYF. The CDR3 bases are TGTGCCAGCAGTGAAGGGACAGGAGCCGTCTACGAGCAGTACTTC.

This clone was counted a few times. The chain has TRBV25-1 and TRBJ2-7; D is uncertain. Trimming took off 6 bases at V and 3 bases at J, with 9 bases between the two ends. Germline CDR1 MGHDK, CDR2 SYGVNS. There are 12 residues in the CDR3. The CDR3: CASRPGGYEQYF. The CDR3 DNA is TGTGCCAGCAGGCCCGGCGGCTACGAGCAGTACTTC.

V usage is TRBV5-4 and J usage is TRBJ2-5, with TRBD2 matching over 8 bases. This CDR3 contains 14 residues. Germline V lookup: CDR1 SGHNT, CDR2 YYREEE (reference sequence). V shed 0 bases and J 5 bases; nucleotides not matched to a gene: 3. CDR3 sequence reads: CASSLAGGDETQYF. The CDR3 region has the DNA TGTGCCAGCAGCTTGGCCGGGGGGGACGAGACCCAGTACTTC.

This clone has just one count. This chain links TRBV10-1 with TRBJ1-4; D gene unclear. Looked up from germline, CDR1 is WNHNN and CDR2 is SYGVQD (reference sequence). Deletions cut 10 bases from V and 11 bases from J, with 14 bases between. The CDR3 loop spans 11 amino acids. CDR3 region: CATRLRRKLFF. The CDR3 coding sequence is TGCGCCACCCGTCTTAGGAGGAAACTGTTTTTT.

The chain joins TRBV15 to TRBJ2-7; tentatively, D is TRBD2 (6 bases). The CDR3 consists of 15 residues. V was shortened by 8 bases and J by 7 bases, with 24 bases between the two germline ends. Germline assignment: CDR1 LNHNV and CDR2 YYDKDF (reference sequence). CDR3 DNA: TGTGCCACCTCTCCCTCCGGGACTGCTGAACTGGAGCAGTACTTC. Amino acid sequence: CATSPSGTAELEQYF.

The genes are TRBV15 and TRBJ1-4; D is undetermined. The V end lost 3 bases, the J end lost 8 bases, and 16 bases lay between the germline ends. CDR3 length equals 15 residues. Germline-derived CDR1 and CDR2 are LNHNV and YYDKDF (reference sequence). CDR3 sequence reads: CATSSHASVNEKLFF. The DNA for the CDR3 is TGTGCCACCAGCAGCCACGCCTCGGTCAACGAAAAACTGTTTTTT.

Only one count was recorded for this clone. The chain joins TRBV18 to TRBJ2-2; 8 nucleotides align to TRBD2. Looked up from germline, CDR1 is KGHSH and CDR2 is LQKENI. CDR3 size: 15 residues. J gave up 10 bases and V 3 bases, and 10 bases lay outside the gene matches. The DNA for the CDR3 is TGTGCCAGCTCACCCTCACTCAGCGGGGGAACGGAGCTGTTTTTT. Translating gives CASSPSLSGGTELFF.

The rearrangement joins TRBV10-2 to TRBJ2-7, with 7 bases matching TRBD2. CDR3 size: 14 residues. V was pared by 3 bases and J by 4 bases, with 6 bases of the junction left unmatched. Germline CDR1 and CDR2: WSHSY and SAAADI. DNA for the CDR3: TGCGCCAGCAGTGAAGGGACTACCCTTTACGAGCAGTACTTC. As protein: CASSEGTTLYEQYF.

This chain links TRBV19 with TRBJ1-1; perhaps TRBD1 as D (5 bases). From germline, CDR1 is LNHDA and CDR2 SQIVND (reference sequence). Trimming took 5 bases from V and 1 from J, leaving 8 bases between them. This CDR3 contains 13 residues. DNA for the CDR3: TGTGCCAGTAGTGTGACAGCGAACACTGAAGCTTTCTTT. Its translation: CASSVTANTEAFF.

V usage is TRBV6-5 and J usage is TRBJ1-4; 7 bases are a match to TRBD1. Per the germline V gene, CDR1 is MNHEY and CDR2 is SVGAGI. The CDR3 is made up of 13 amino acids. Unmatched junction bases numbered 5, after V lost 7 bases and J lost 6 bases. DNA for the CDR3: TGTGCCAGCAAATTAGACAGGGATGAAAAACTGTTTTTT. Translation: CASKLDRDEKLFF.